This T cell receptor (beta chain) stems from a study of blood T cell repertoires in COVID-19. Study overall: Sites in the United States, Italy and Spain provided acute and convalescent COVID-19 samples. PBMCs, B-cell-depleted T cells, or T cells provided the cDNA or gDNA that made up the material.

The repertoire was sequenced with immunoSEQ multiplex PCR; TCRdb's copy has only in-frame clones and lacks some. The table includes approximately 180,000 clones, about four fifths detected once. The V and J ends lost 0 bases and 5 bases respectively, with 6 bases between them. The CDR3 contains 13 residues. The germline V gene encodes CDR1 SGHTS and CDR2 YDEGEE. The V call is TRBV5-8, the J call TRBJ2-1; no reliable D call. Specimen: peripheral blood. The TCR originated in an elderly woman with COVID-19, enrolled during active disease. For the CDR3, the DNA is TGTGCCAGCAGCTTGGTACCTAACAATGAGCAGTTCTTC. It encodes CASSLVPNNEQFF. The complete variable domain, with remaining parts taken from reference TRBV5-8 and TRBJ2-1, reads EAGVTQSPTHLIKTRGQQATLRCSPISGHTSVYWYQQALGLGLQFLLWYDEGEERNRGNFPPRFSGRQFPNYSSELNVNALELEDSALYLCASSLVPNNEQFFGPGTRLTVL.